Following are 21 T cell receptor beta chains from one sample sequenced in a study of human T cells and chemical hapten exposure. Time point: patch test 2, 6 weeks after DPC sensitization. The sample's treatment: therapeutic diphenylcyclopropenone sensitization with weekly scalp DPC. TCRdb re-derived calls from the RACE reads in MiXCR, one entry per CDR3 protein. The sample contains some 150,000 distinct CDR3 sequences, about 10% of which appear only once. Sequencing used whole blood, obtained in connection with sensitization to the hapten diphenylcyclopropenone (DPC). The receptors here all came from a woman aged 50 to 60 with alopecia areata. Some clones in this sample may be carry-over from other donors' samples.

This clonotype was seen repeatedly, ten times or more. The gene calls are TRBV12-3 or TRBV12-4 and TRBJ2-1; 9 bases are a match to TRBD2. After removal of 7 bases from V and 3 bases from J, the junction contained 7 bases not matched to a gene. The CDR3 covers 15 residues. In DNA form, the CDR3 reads TGTGCCAGCACTTATGCGGGAGGGATCTACAATGAGCAGTTCTTC. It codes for CASTYAGGIYNEQFF.

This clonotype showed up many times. CDR3 region: CASSLRGVLFF. Here the CDR3 DNA reads TGTGCCAGCAGCTTACGGGGGGTACTGTTTTTT. The rearrangement links TRBV7-9 to TRBJ1-4; maybe TRBD1 (5 bases). The CDR3 has 11 amino acids. With 2 bases removed from V and 13 bases from J, the gap between germline ends came to 8 bases. Germline V gives CDR1 SEHNR, CDR2 FQNEAQ (reference sequence).

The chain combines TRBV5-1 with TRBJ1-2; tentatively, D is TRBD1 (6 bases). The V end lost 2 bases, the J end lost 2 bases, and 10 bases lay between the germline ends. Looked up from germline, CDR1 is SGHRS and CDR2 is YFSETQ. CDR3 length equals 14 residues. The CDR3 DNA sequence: TGCGCCAGCAGCTTCCAGGGGTCCAACTATGGCTACACCTTC. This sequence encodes CASSFQGSNYGYTF.

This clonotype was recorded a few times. The CDR3 spells CASSPLGGRSSYEQYF. The DNA for the CDR3 is TGCGCCAGCAGCCCCCTGGGCGGGCGCTCCTCCTACGAGCAGTACTTC. V and J are TRBV5-1 and TRBJ2-7; the D gene is possibly TRBD2 (5 bases). Germline loops: CDR1 SGHRS, CDR2 YFSETQ. V was pared by 4 bases and J by 0 bases, with 17 bases between. CDR3 length equals 16 residues.

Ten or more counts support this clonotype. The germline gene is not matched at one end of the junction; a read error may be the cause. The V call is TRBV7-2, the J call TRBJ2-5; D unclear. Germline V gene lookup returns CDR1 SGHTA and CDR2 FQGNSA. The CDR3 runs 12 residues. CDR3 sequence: CVSSLAEETQYF. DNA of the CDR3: TGTGTCAGCAGCTTGGCGGAAGAGACCCAGTACTTC.

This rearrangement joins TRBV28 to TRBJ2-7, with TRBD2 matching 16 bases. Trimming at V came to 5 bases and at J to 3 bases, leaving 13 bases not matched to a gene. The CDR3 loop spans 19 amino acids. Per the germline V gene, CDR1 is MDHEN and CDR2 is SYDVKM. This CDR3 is CASSASTGTSGRAVYEQYF. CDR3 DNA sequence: TGTGCCAGCAGTGCCTCGACCGGGACTAGCGGGAGGGCCGTCTACGAGCAGTACTTC.

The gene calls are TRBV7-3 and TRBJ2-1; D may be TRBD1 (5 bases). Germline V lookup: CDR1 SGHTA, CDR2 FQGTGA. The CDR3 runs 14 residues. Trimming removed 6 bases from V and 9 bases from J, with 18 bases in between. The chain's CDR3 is CASRSLEGVLEQFF. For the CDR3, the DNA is TGTGCCAGCAGATCCCTAGAAGGGGTTCTTGAGCAGTTCTTC.

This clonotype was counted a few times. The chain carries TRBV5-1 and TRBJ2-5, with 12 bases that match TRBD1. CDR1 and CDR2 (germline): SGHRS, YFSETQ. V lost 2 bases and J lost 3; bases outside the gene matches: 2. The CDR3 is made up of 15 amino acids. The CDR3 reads CASSFGTGGEETQYF. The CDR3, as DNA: TGCGCCAGCAGCTTCGGGACAGGGGGCGAAGAGACCCAGTACTTC. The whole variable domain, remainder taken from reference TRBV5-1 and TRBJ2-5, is KAGVTQTPRYLIKTRGQQVTLSCSPISGHRSVSWYQQTPGQGLQFLFEYFSETQRNKGNFPGRFSGRQFSNSRSEMNVSTLELGDSALYLCASSFGTGGEETQYFGPGTRLLVL.

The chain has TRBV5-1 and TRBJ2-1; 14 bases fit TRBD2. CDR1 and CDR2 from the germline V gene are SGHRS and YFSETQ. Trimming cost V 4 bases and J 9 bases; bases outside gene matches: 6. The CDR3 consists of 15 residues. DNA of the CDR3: TGCGCCAGCAGCCCGGCGGGACTAGCGGGAGTTGAGCAGTTCTTC. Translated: CASSPAGLAGVEQFF. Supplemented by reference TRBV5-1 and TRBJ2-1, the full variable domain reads KAGVTQTPRYLIKTRGQQVTLSCSPISGHRSVSWYQQTPGQGLQFLFEYFSETQRNKGNFPGRFSGRQFSNSRSEMNVSTLELGDSALYLCASSPAGLAGVEQFFGPGTRLTVL.

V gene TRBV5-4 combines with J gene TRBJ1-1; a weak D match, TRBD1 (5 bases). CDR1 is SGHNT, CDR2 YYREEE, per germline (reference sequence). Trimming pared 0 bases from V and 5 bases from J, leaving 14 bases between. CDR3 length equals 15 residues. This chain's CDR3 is CASSLGGFGGTEAFF. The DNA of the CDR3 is TGTGCCAGCAGCTTGGGGGGGTTTGGTGGAACTGAAGCTTTCTTT.

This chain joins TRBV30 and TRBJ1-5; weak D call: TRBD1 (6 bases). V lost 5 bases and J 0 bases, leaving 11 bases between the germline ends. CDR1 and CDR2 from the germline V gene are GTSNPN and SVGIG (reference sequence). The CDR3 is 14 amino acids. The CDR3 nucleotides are TGTGCCTGGTCGACAGGTAGTAGCAATCAGCCCCAGCATTTT. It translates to CAWSTGSSNQPQHF.

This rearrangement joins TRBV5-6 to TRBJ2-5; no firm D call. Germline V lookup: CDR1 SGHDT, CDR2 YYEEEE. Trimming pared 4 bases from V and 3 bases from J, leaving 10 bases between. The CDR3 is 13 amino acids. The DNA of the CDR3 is TGTGCCAGCAGCCCTGGCCCAAAAGAGACCCAGTACTTC. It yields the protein CASSPGPKETQYF.

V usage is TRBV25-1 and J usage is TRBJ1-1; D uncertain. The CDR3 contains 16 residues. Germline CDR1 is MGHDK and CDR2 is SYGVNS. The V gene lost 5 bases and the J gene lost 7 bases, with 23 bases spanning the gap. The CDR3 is CASSPRPPRQELEAFF. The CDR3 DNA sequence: TGTGCCAGCAGTCCCCGGCCCCCGCGTCAGGAGCTTGAAGCTTTCTTT.

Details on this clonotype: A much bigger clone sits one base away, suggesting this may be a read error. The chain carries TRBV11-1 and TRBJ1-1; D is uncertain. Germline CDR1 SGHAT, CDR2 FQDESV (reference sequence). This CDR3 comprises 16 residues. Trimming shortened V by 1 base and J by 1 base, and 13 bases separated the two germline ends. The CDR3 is CASSLVWVRTNTEAFF. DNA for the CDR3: TGTGCCAGCAGCTTAGTATGGGTCAGGACGAACACTGAAGCTTTCTTT.

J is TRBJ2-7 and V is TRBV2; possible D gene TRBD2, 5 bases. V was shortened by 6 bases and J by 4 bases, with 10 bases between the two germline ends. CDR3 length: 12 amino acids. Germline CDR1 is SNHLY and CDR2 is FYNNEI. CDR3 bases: TGTGCCAGCAGCGTAGCGAGTTACGAGCAGTACTTC. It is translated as CASSVASYEQYF.

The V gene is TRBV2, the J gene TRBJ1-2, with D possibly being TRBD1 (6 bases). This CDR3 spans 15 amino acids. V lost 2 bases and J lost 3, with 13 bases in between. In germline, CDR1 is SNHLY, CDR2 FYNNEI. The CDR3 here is CASSEPGARYYGYTF. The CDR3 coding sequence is TGTGCCAGCAGTGAACCAGGGGCAAGGTACTATGGCTACACCTTC.

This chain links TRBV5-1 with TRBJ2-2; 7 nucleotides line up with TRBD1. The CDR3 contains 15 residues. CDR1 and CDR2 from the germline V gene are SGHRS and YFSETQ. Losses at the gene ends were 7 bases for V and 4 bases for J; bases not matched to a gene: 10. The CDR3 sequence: CASGSSTGSTGELFF. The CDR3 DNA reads TGCGCCAGCGGCTCCTCGACAGGGAGCACCGGGGAGCTGTTTTTT.

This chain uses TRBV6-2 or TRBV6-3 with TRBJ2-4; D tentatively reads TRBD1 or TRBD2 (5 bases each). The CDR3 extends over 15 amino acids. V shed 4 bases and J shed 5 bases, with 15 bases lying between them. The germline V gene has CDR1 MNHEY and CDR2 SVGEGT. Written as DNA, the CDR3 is TGTGCCAGCAGTTTCACCGGGACCTTACAAAACATTCAGTACTTC. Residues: CASSFTGTLQNIQYF.

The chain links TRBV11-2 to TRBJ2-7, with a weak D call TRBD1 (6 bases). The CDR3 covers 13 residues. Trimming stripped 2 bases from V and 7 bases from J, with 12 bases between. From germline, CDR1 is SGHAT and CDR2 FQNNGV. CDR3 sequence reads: CASSLRARGEQYF. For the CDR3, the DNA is TGTGCCAGCAGCTTACGGGCAAGGGGGGAGCAGTACTTC.

The CDR3 protein is CASSSPGRLYEQYF. CDR3 nucleotide sequence: TGTGCCAGCAGTTCGCCAGGGAGACTTTACGAGCAGTACTTC. This chain links TRBV6-2 or TRBV6-3 with TRBJ2-7; D might be TRBD1 or TRBD2, each matching 5 bases. Germline V gene data show CDR1 as MNHEY and CDR2 as SVGEGT. The V end was cut by 4 bases, the J end by 4 bases, with 14 bases between. The CDR3 sequence is 14 residues long.

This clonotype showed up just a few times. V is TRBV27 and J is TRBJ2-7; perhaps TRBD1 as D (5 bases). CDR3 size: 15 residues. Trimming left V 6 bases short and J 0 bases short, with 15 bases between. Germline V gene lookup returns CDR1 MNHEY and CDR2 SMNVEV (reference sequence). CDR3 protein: CASRVATASSYEQYF. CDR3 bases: TGTGCCAGCAGGGTCGCGACAGCGAGCTCCTACGAGCAGTACTTC.